The 8 T cell receptor beta chains below come from one sample, sequenced in a study of cytomegalovirus exposure and HLA in healthy donors. The PCR made use of 60 Vbeta and 13 Jbeta primers. Clones were sequenced by immunoSEQ multiplex PCR, and TCRdb holds only the in-frame ones, with some missing. The data hold under 200,000 clones, with 65% to 70% observed a single time. What was sequenced was PBMCs. The receptors shown here come from a woman under 30 in good health and CMV-seropositive.

J is TRBJ1-1 and V is TRBV6-1, with D tentatively TRBD1 (5 bases). The ends were cut back, 6 bases at V and 6 bases at J, with 17 bases in the middle. From germline, CDR1 is MNHNS and CDR2 SASEGT. The CDR3 spans 14 residues. CDR3 protein: CASRGNRQPSEAFF. The CDR3, as DNA: TGTGCCAGCAGAGGTAATCGACAGCCTTCTGAAGCTTTCTTT.

A few counts support this clone. This chain joins TRBV5-1 and TRBJ2-5; maybe TRBD1 (5 bases). Germline values: CDR1 SGHRS, CDR2 YFSETQ. There are 14 residues in the CDR3. The germline V and J ends were trimmed by 0 bases and 4 bases, with 10 bases remaining between them. The CDR3 region has the DNA TGCGCCAGCAGCTTGGCCTCAGGGCGAGAGACCCAGTACTTC. This gives the protein CASSLASGRETQYF.

The J gene is TRBJ1-1, the V gene TRBV4-1; the D is unclear. Trimming took 0 bases from V and 0 from J, leaving 20 bases between them. There are 19 residues in the CDR3. The germline gives CDR1 MGHRA, CDR2 YSYEKL. The CDR3 DNA reads TGCGCCAGCAGCCAAGACCCCCTACCGTCGACTCGGTTGAACACTGAAGCTTTCTTT. Its protein product is CASSQDPLPSTRLNTEAFF.

The gene calls are TRBV6-5 and TRBJ2-3, with D maybe TRBD2 (7 bases). The germline V gene encodes CDR1 MNHEY and CDR2 SVGAGI. The V end lost 6 bases, the J end lost 6 bases, and 19 bases lay between the germline ends. This CDR3 region has 15 residues. CDR3: CASRGLGGPGDTQYF. CDR3 bases: TGTGCCAGCAGGGGGCTGGGGGGGCCGGGCGATACGCAGTATTTT.

The J gene is TRBJ2-7, the V gene TRBV5-6; tentatively, D is TRBD2 (5 bases). The CDR3 loop spans 14 amino acids. Looked up from germline, CDR1 is SGHDT and CDR2 is YYEEEE. The V end was cut by 3 bases, the J end by 4 bases, with 14 bases between. The CDR3 region has the DNA TGTGCCAGCAGCTCGGAATGGCGGGCATACGAGCAGTACTTC. Its translation: CASSSEWRAYEQYF.

The genes are TRBV19 and TRBJ2-2; D might be TRBD1 (5 bases). Trimming shortened V by 3 bases and J by 4 bases, and 12 bases separated the two germline ends. Germline V gene lookup returns CDR1 LNHDA and CDR2 SQIVND (reference sequence). The CDR3 is 15 residues long. For the CDR3, the DNA is TGTGCCAGTAGTATTTGGGGCAGAACCACCGGGGAGCTGTTTTTT. Translating it yields CASSIWGRTTGELFF.

Written as DNA, the CDR3 is TGTGCCAGCAGGCGCCAATCAACAGGGGGTACAGATACGCAGTATTTT. It codes for CASRRQSTGGTDTQYF. The rearrangement links TRBV27 to TRBJ2-3; 8 bases line up with TRBD1. Germline CDR1 and CDR2: MNHEY and SMNVEV (reference sequence). V lost 6 bases, J lost 3 bases, and 11 bases stayed unmatched. This CDR3 comprises 16 residues.

This clone has a handful of counts. J is TRBJ1-2 and V is TRBV6-4, with D possibly being TRBD1 (6 bases). Trimming cost V 8 bases and J 2 bases, with 18 bases left between them. From germline, CDR1 is MRHNA and CDR2 SNTAGT. The CDR3 extends over 15 amino acids. CDR3 protein: CASAERHRANYGYTF. The CDR3 DNA follows: TGTGCCAGCGCGGAACGTCACAGGGCCAACTATGGCTACACCTTC.